These T cell receptor beta chains were read from a single sample in a study of CD8+CD57+ T cells in acquired aplastic anemia. One entry per CDR3 protein results from TCRdb running MiXCR on the reads. Here the sample spans 400,000 to 450,000 distinct CDR3 sequences, about 70% being singletons. The sequenced sample consisted of sorted CD4+, CD8+, or CD8+CD57+ T cells (not recorded which) from PBMCs. These receptors originate from a human donor in good health, serving as a control. Both conserved end residues are part of each CDR3. A D gene is named only where the DNA matches it firmly. Clone sizes are given selectively: once, few, many, or a class where the clone is expanded.

v_gene	j_gene	abundance	d_gene	CDR3nt	CDR3aa
TRBV7-9	TRBJ2-5	.	.	TGTGCCAGCAGCAACCAGCCAGGCGGCAGAGAGACCTACTACTTC	CASSNQPGGRETYYF
TRBV7-3	TRBJ1-2	.	.	TGTGCCAGCAGCAGGGAGAGGGAGACTGTGGCTACATTC	CASSRERETVATF
TRBV20-1	TRBJ1-6	.	TRBD1	TGCAGTGCCAGAGGGGGACAGGGGTTCGCACCCCTCCACTTT	CSARGGQGFAPLHF
TRBV5-8	TRBJ2-2	many	.	TGTGCCAGCAGCTTTGGGCAGGGATTAGGGGAGCTGTTTTTT	CASSFGQGLGELFF
TRBV29-1	TRBJ2-7	few	TRBD1	TGCAGCGCCGGTCGGACAGGGGTCTACGAGCAGTACTTC	CSAGRTGVYEQYF
TRBV7-3	TRBJ2-2	.	.	TGTGCCAGCACCCCAGCGGTCCAGGGCAACACCGGGGAGCTGTTTTTT	CASTPAVQGNTGELFF
TRBV20-1	TRBJ2-5	.	TRBD2	TGCAGTGCTAGACGGGGTAGGGACTATGAGACCCAGTACTTC	CSARRGRDYETQYF
TRBV15	TRBJ1-4	.	.	TGTGCCACCAGCAGAGATTTGGACGTTTTTGGGAAGGAAAAACTGTTTTTT	CATSRDLDVFGKEKLFF
TRBV20-1	TRBJ2-3	many	TRBD2	TGCAGTGCTCCAAAGGAGCGGGGATTCACAGATACGCAGTATTTT	CSAPKERGFTDTQYF
TRBV7-9	TRBJ2-2	.	TRBD2	TGTGCCAGCAGCTTAGCCAGCGGGGAGACCGGAGAGACGTTTTTT	CASSLASGETGETFF
TRBV5-8	TRBJ1-2	.	.	TGTGCCAGCAGCTTGCGGGGGAACAACTATGGCTACACCTTC	CASSLRGNNYGYTF
TRBV11-2	TRBJ1-1	many	.	TGTGCCAGCAGACTAACGGAGAACACTGAAGCTTTCTTT	CASRLTENTEAFF
TRBV20-1	TRBJ2-5	.	.	TGCAGTGCTAGCGGGCACAGGGCTAGTTCCCAGTACTTC	CSASGHRASSQYF
TRBV2	TRBJ2-2	.	.	TGTGCCAGCAGTCTGGTGGCTAGTATCGGGGGGCTGTTTTTT	CASSLVASIGGLFF
TRBV20-1	TRBJ2-3	.	.	TGCAGTGCTAAAGGAAACACAGATACGCAGTATTTT	CSAKGNTDTQYF
TRBV20-1	TRBJ1-3	few	.	TGCAGTGCTACGAACACCATATATTTT	CSATNTIYF
TRBV29-1	TRBJ1-2	many	.	TGCAGCGTTGGAGGACAGATAGGAGGGGGCTACACCTTC	CSVGGQIGGGYTF
TRBV7-9	TRBJ1-5	.	.	TGTGCCAGCAGCGTAAGATTTCCAGATACGCAGTATTTTCATTTT	CASSVRFPDTQYFHF
TRBV19	TRBJ1-2	.	.	TGTGCCAGTATGGGGTATGGCTACGCCTTC	CASMGYGYAF
TRBV2	TRBJ1-1	many	TRBD1	TGTGCCAGCAGTGAAGCGCTCGGGACAGGGGACACTGAAGCTTTCTTT	CASSEALGTGDTEAFF
TRBV4-3	TRBJ2-2	many	.	TGCGCCAGCAGCCAAGCTCGGCAGGGGCTATGGACCGGGGAGCTGTTTTTT	CASSQARQGLWTGELFF
TRBV6-1	TRBJ1-6	few	.	TGTGCCAGTAGTCCCGGACCGTCCCGGGATTCACCCCTCCACTTT	CASSPGPSRDSPLHF
TRBV7-3	TRBJ2-5	.	.	TGTGCCAGCAGCTTTAGCCGGGTTACAAAAGCGACCCAGTACTTC	CASSFSRVTKATQYF
TRBV6-5	TRBJ2-7	many	TRBD2	TGTGCCAGCAGTCCCTTAGCGGGGGGTCTTTATTCCTACGAGCAGTACTTC	CASSPLAGGLYSYEQYF
TRBV11-1	TRBJ1-5	.	.	TGTGCCAGCAGCTTAAATCCAGTCGCTGGCCAGCCCCAGCATTTT	CASSLNPVAGQPQHF
TRBV6-1	TRBJ2-3	.	TRBD2	TGTGCCAGCAGTGAAGCGCTTCGAGGAGCGGGGGGGCGGGATGAGCAGTATTTT	CASSEALRGAGGRDEQYF
TRBV25-1	TRBJ2-1	.	TRBD1	TGTGCCGGCAGTGATCTACCGAGACAGGGTTTCAATGAGCAGTTCTTC	CAGSDLPRQGFNEQFF
TRBV5-1	TRBJ1-3	.	.	TGCGCCAGCAGCTCGGGCCTACCAGCAATATATTTT	CASSSGLPAIYF
TRBV19	TRBJ1-2	few	.	TGTGCCAGTAAGGGCCTTGGCTATGGCTACACCTTC	CASKGLGYGYTF
TRBV5-4	TRBJ2-5	many	TRBD2	TGTGCCAGCAGCCAAGCTAGCGGGGGGCGGCAAGAGACCCAGTACTTC	CASSQASGGRQETQYF
TRBV5-1	TRBJ2-5	.	.	TGTGCCAGCACCCCCGAAGGACAGATATCCCAGTACTTC	CASTPEGQISQYF
TRBV19	TRBJ2-1	few	TRBD2	TGTGCCAGTAGTATAGCGAGCGGGAGGGATCTTGAGCAGTTCTTC	CASSIASGRDLEQFF
TRBV7-3	TRBJ1-1	.	.	TGCGCCAGCGGAATACAGGCTCTCAACACTGAAGCTTTCTTT	CASGIQALNTEAFF
TRBV20-1	TRBJ1-1	.	.	TGCAGTGCTAGGAGGTCGTCGGGACAATGGGCTTTCTTT	CSARRSSGQWAFF
TRBV12-3/TRBV12-4	TRBJ2-5	.	.	TGTGCCAGCAGTTTTCCGGGGATCCAAGAGACCCAGTACTTC	CASSFPGIQETQYF
TRBV20-1	TRBJ1-2	many	.	TGCAGTGCTGACTCCGGCACCCTCTATGGCTACACCTTC	CSADSGTLYGYTF
TRBV5-1	TRBJ1-2	.	.	TGCGCCAGCAGCTTGGAGGGGACGACCTATGGCTACACCTTC	CASSLEGTTYGYTF
TRBV25-1	TRBJ2-7	.	.	TGTGCCAGCTCTCAGGGTCCCAACTACGAGCAGTACTTC	CASSQGPNYEQYF
TRBV29-1	TRBJ1-4	.	TRBD1	TGCAGCGTTGAGCACAAACAGGGGAACAGTGGCCTGTTTTTT	CSVEHKQGNSGLFF
TRBV7-3	TRBJ2-3	.	TRBD2	TGTGCCAGCAGCTTGGAGGGGAAGGGTGGACTAGCGGGGGGGCCGAGTAGAACAGATACGCAGTATTTT	CASSLEGKGGLAGGPSRTDTQYF
TRBV6-2/TRBV6-3	TRBJ2-3	many	.	TGTGCCAGCAGTTACATGGGTCGAGATACGCAGTATTTT	CASSYMGRDTQYF
TRBV29-1	TRBJ1-2	few	.	TGCAGCGTTGAAGGACAGCTTAGGAACTATGGCTACACCTTC	CSVEGQLRNYGYTF
TRBV6-6	TRBJ1-3	many	.	TGTGCCACCCACAACTCTGGAAACACCATATATTTT	CATHNSGNTIYF
TRBV7-9	TRBJ2-1	.	.	TGTGCCAGCACCGATAGGACAGCCCGGCCCAACAATGAGCAGTTCTTC	CASTDRTARPNNEQFF
TRBV5-1	TRBJ2-7	.	.	TGTGCCAGCAGCTTCGCCGCGGGCGGTTATACGCAGTACTTC	CASSFAAGGYTQYF
TRBV12-3/TRBV12-4	TRBJ2-7	.	TRBD1	TGTGCCAGCAGTTTATCTGGGACAGGGGGCATTTACGAGCAGTACTTC	CASSLSGTGGIYEQYF
TRBV15	TRBJ1-1	.	.	TGTGCCACCAGAGGACCCCGGCCGAGGGACACTGAAGCTTTCTTT	CATRGPRPRDTEAFF
TRBV3-1	TRBJ2-2	few	.	TGTGCCAGCAGCCAAAGCAGGATAGAAGTGGCCGGGGAGCTGTTTTTT	CASSQSRIEVAGELFF
TRBV7-3	TRBJ2-7	.	TRBD2	TGTGCCAGCAGCTCAGCGGGGCCGGGGGAAGAGCAGTACTTC	CASSSAGPGEEQYF
TRBV2	TRBJ1-4	.	.	TGCGCCAGCAGTGGGAACAGACCTGGCGGTGAAAAACTGGTTTTT	CASSGNRPGGEKLVF
TRBV7-9	TRBJ1-5	.	.	TGTGCCAGCAGCGATACGATGGGGACTAGCCTTCGGGATTTT	CASSDTMGTSLRDF
TRBV9	TRBJ2-7	few	.	TGTGCCAGCAGCGCGAGGGGTTACGAGCAGTACTTC	CASSARGYEQYF
TRBV6-2/TRBV6-3	TRBJ2-1	many	.	TGTGCCAGCAGCGGACCAACTCGCTACAATGAGCAGTTCTTC	CASSGPTRYNEQFF
TRBV9	TRBJ2-1	.	TRBD1	TGTGCCAGCATGGGACAGGCCTTAACCGGCAATAAGCAGTTCTTC	CASMGQALTGNKQFF
TRBV5-6	TRBJ2-7	once	.	TGTGCCAGCAGCTCGTGGTGGTCCTTCGGTGAGCAGTACTTC	CASSSWWSFGEQYF
TRBV7-2	TRBJ1-2	.	.	TGTGCCAGCAGCTTATCTTGGTTTCGGCAGACCGTTAACTATGGCTACACCTTC	CASSLSWFRQTVNYGYTF
TRBV2	TRBJ2-5	once	.	TGTGCCAGCAGTGAAGAGTGGGGTTTGGGCGAGACCCAGTACTTC	CASSEEWGLGETQYF
TRBV7-6	TRBJ2-7	.	TRBD1	TGTGCCAGCAGCTTAGTTCAGGGGGCTGGCTACACCTTCTTC	CASSLVQGAGYTFF
TRBV2	TRBJ1-2	many	.	TGTGCCAGCAGTGAAAGGGAGACCTATGGCTACACCTTC	CASSERETYGYTF
TRBV24-1	TRBJ2-4	few	.	TGTGCCAGCAGTGAAGCTGGGACAGCCAAAAACATTCAGTACTTC	CASSEAGTAKNIQYF